The 28 T cell receptor beta chains in this list originate from one sample, sequenced in a study of PD-1 blockade in classical Hodgkin lymphoma. Brentuximab vedotin exposure varied among the patients, all of whom had relapsed after autologous stem cell transplantation. Produced via immunoSEQ multiplex PCR; TCRdb's table is partial and in-frame only. This sample has some 96,000 clones; over 85% occur once, and the top ten carry 2.5% to 3%. The sequences come from peripheral blood mononuclear cells (PBMCs), collected at baseline. All receptors come from a human donor with classical Hodgkin lymphoma.

This chain uses TRBV5-1 with TRBJ2-7; D gene uncertain. This CDR3 has 13 residues. Per the germline V gene, CDR1 is SGHRS and CDR2 is YFSETQ. V shed 4 bases and J shed 2 bases, with 10 bases lying between them. Here the CDR3 reads CASSPVYPYEQYF. The CDR3 coding sequence is TGCGCCAGCAGCCCTGTTTACCCCTACGAGCAGTACTTC.

This chain uses TRBV28 with TRBJ1-5; 7 bases fit TRBD1. This CDR3 comprises 16 residues. Unmatched junction bases numbered 10, after V lost 5 bases and J lost 3 bases. CDR1 and CDR2 (germline): MDHEN, SYDVKM. CDR3 DNA: TGTGCCAGCAGTACCTCCCGGACAGGTTACAATCAGCCCCAGCATTTT. Translated, it gives CASSTSRTGYNQPQHF.

The rearrangement uses TRBV28 and TRBJ2-2; tentative D call: TRBD1 (5 bases). The CDR3 covers 15 residues. Germline loops: CDR1 MDHEN, CDR2 SYDVKM. V gave up 5 bases and J gave up 6 bases, with 16 bases separating them. CDR3 DNA: TGTGCCAGCAGTCACAGGTTAACGGTTCCCGGGGAGCTGTTTTTT. Translation gives CASSHRLTVPGELFF.

The chain is built from TRBV21-1 and TRBJ2-1; the table's D call, TRBD2, has no DNA check behind it. TRBV21-1 represents a pseudogene. CDR3 length: 17 amino acids. As DNA, the CDR3 is TGTGCCAGCAGCAAAGTCGTCAGGAGTCCCGGGGGCAATGAGCAGTTCTTC. It specifies CASSKVVRSPGGNEQFF.

This chain uses TRBV10-2 with TRBJ2-5; TRBD1 agrees at 11 bases. V shed 2 bases, J shed 1 base, and the junction held 12 bases outside the gene matches. The CDR3 loop spans 19 amino acids. Germline lookup yields CDR1 WSHSY and CDR2 SAAADI. In DNA, the CDR3 is TGCGCCAGCAGTGAGCTGGGACAGGGGGAGCCACGTTCCCAAGAGACCCAGTACTTC. Translating it yields CASSELGQGEPRSQETQYF.

V and J are TRBV19 and TRBJ2-1; the match to TRBD2 covers 8 bases. The V gene end was trimmed by 7 bases and the J gene end by 7 bases; junction bases not matched to a gene: 9. The length of the CDR3 is 14 residues. Per the germline V gene, CDR1 is LNHDA and CDR2 is SQIVND (reference sequence). The CDR3 loop is CASTIGTRENEQFF. The CDR3 DNA is TGTGCCAGTACCATAGGGACTAGGGAAAATGAGCAGTTCTTC.

The V gene is TRBV28, the J gene TRBJ2-7; D not certain. The CDR3 consists of 10 residues. Trimming took 5 bases from V and 7 from J, leaving 6 bases between them. Germline loops: CDR1 MDHEN, CDR2 SYDVKM. The CDR3 here is CASSHEEQYF. CDR3 in DNA: TGTGCCAGCAGTCATGAGGAGCAGTACTTC.

The CDR3 protein is CASSLGSGRGATDTQYF. CDR3 nucleotides: TGTGCCAGCAGCTTGGGAAGCGGGAGGGGCGCCACAGATACGCAGTATTTT. The genes are TRBV5-8 and TRBJ2-3, with 10 nucleotides matching TRBD2. With 0 bases clipped from V and 2 bases from J, the junction kept 6 bases outside the gene matches. The CDR3 totals 17 residues. Germline lookup yields CDR1 SGHTS and CDR2 YDEGEE.

V and J are TRBV2 and TRBJ2-1; possibly TRBD2 for D (5 bases). V dropped 7 bases and J dropped 5 bases, with 15 bases sitting between them. From germline, CDR1 is SNHLY and CDR2 FYNNEI. The CDR3 consists of 14 residues. CDR3 loop: CASNPRRSDNEQFF. CDR3 nucleotides: TGTGCCAGCAACCCTAGGAGGAGTGACAATGAGCAGTTCTTC.

The chain couples TRBV27 to TRBJ1-1, with D tentatively TRBD1 (5 bases). Germline V CDR1 and CDR2: MNHEY, SMNVEV (reference sequence). Trimming took 3 bases from V and 8 from J, leaving 16 bases between them. The CDR3 has 14 residues. The CDR3, as DNA: TGTGCCAGCAGTTTCCGAAATCGGGGCTCCGAAGCTTTCTTT. This encodes CASSFRNRGSEAFF.

The chain employs TRBV19 and TRBJ1-1; 8 positions match TRBD1. The trim removed 6 bases at V and 1 base at J, leaving 4 bases unmatched. Germline CDR1 is LNHDA and CDR2 is SQIVND (reference sequence). This CDR3 comprises 14 residues. The CDR3 here is CASSNTGGNTEAFF. The CDR3 DNA follows: TGTGCCAGTAGCAATACAGGGGGGAACACTGAAGCTTTCTTT.

The chain joins TRBV5-1 to TRBJ1-4; the D gene is possibly TRBD1 (6 bases). CDR3 length: 15 residues. Germline V CDR1 and CDR2: SGHRS, YFSETQ. Trimming cost V 0 bases and J 1 base, with 7 bases left between them. The CDR3 here is CASSLEGVTNEKLFF. DNA for the CDR3: TGCGCCAGCAGCTTGGAGGGGGTAACTAATGAAAAACTGTTTTTT.

A note on this clone: The junction and the germline gene differ at one end; a read error may be behind it. J is TRBJ2-5 and V is TRBV7-3; a possible D gene is TRBD1 (5 bases). The germline V gene encodes CDR1 SGHTA and CDR2 FQGTGA. This CDR3 has 13 residues. The CDR3 region is CASSVTGSGTQYF. The CDR3 nucleotides read TGTGCCAGCAGCGTAACAGGCTCGGGGACCCAGTACTTC.

The J gene is TRBJ1-5, the V gene TRBV6-5; TRBD1 aligns across 10 bases. CDR1 and CDR2 (germline): MNHEY, SVGAGI. The CDR3 extends over 13 amino acids. The trim removed 6 bases at V and 9 bases at J, leaving 5 bases unmatched. CDR3 sequence (DNA): TGTGCCAGCAGCGCGGGACAGGGGACGCCCCAGCATTTT. Residues: CASSAGQGTPQHF.

The V and J genes are TRBV11-2 and TRBJ1-1; D is unresolved. Trimming removed 1 base at V and 1 base at J, with 19 bases between. The CDR3 consists of 18 residues. CDR1 SGHAT and CDR2 FQNNGV come from the germline V gene. The CDR3 region has the DNA TGTGCCAGCAGCTTAGGTCTCTGGTCCGGGGTAAGGAACACTGAAGCTTTCTTT. Residues: CASSLGLWSGVRNTEAFF.

The chain carries TRBV4-2 and TRBJ2-5; TRBD2 matches at 7 bases. The germline V gene has CDR1 LGHNA and CDR2 YNFKEQ. The CDR3 contains 17 residues. The V and J ends lost 0 bases and 4 bases, in that order; junction bases with no gene match: 11. The DNA of the CDR3 is TGTGCCAGCAGCCAAGATCCGATGGCGGGAGAACGAGAGACCCAGTACTTC. Protein sequence: CASSQDPMAGERETQYF.

The CDR3 here is CASSLTVQETQYF. CDR3 in DNA: TGTGCCAGCAGTTTGACAGTACAAGAGACCCAGTACTTC. This chain links TRBV27 with TRBJ2-5; TRBD1 might be the D (5 bases). Per germline, CDR1 MNHEY and CDR2 SMNVEV (reference sequence). The germline V and J ends were trimmed by 3 bases and 2 bases, with 7 bases remaining between them. The CDR3 extends over 13 amino acids.

The chain employs TRBV5-5 and TRBJ2-1, with TRBD1 identical over 9 bases. Germline-derived CDR1 and CDR2 are SGHKS and YYEKEE (reference sequence). V shed 4 bases and J 9 bases; nucleotides not matched to a gene: 14. The CDR3 runs 16 residues. CDR3 nucleotide sequence: TGTGCCAGCAGCGTCTCCGGGACAGGGATACTCGTTGAGCAGTTCTTC. This sequence encodes CASSVSGTGILVEQFF.

The chain uses TRBV5-1 and TRBJ2-3; no definite D call. CDR1 SGHRS and CDR2 YFSETQ come from the germline V gene. This CDR3 is 16 amino acids long. The V and J ends lost 2 bases and 4 bases respectively, with 17 bases between them. The CDR3 protein is CASSFGPKSYADTQYF. Here the CDR3 DNA reads TGCGCCAGCAGCTTCGGACCCAAGTCCTATGCAGATACGCAGTATTTT.

This chain connects TRBV28 to TRBJ2-1; 7 bases are a match to TRBD2. The trim removed 5 bases at V and 6 bases at J, leaving 13 bases unmatched. CDR3 length: 16 amino acids. CDR1 and CDR2 (germline): MDHEN, SYDVKM. The CDR3 reads CASSPETLWGGNEQFF. Here the CDR3 DNA reads TGTGCCAGCAGTCCGGAGACTTTGTGGGGGGGCAATGAGCAGTTCTTC.

V usage is TRBV30 and J usage is TRBJ1-1; D is unresolved. The V end was cut by 3 bases, the J end by 1 base, with 12 bases between. Germline assignment: CDR1 GTSNPN and CDR2 SVGIG (reference sequence). The CDR3 runs 14 residues. The CDR3 sequence is CAWSWGSGNTEAFF. In DNA form, the CDR3 reads TGTGCCTGGAGCTGGGGTTCTGGGAACACTGAAGCTTTCTTT.

V gene TRBV7-6 combines with J gene TRBJ2-3, with 9 bases lining up with TRBD1. Germline V gene data show CDR1 as SGHVS and CDR2 as FNYEAQ. This CDR3 region has 16 residues. Trimming cost V 3 bases and J 6 bases; bases outside gene matches: 10. The CDR3 region is CASSLVGNRGLDTQYF. Written as DNA, the CDR3 is TGTGCCAGCAGCTTGGTAGGAAACAGGGGGCTGGATACGCAGTATTTT.

This sequence joins TRBV6-1 and TRBJ1-1; maybe TRBD1 (6 bases). Trimming removed 5 bases at V and 10 bases at J, with 20 bases between. The CDR3 contains 14 residues. Germline CDR1 is MNHNS and CDR2 is SASEGT. CDR3 protein: CASSSTGRSRRAFF. The DNA for the CDR3 is TGTGCCAGCAGTTCGACAGGCCGCAGTCGAAGAGCTTTCTTT.

The gene calls are TRBV27 and TRBJ2-2, with a tentative D call TRBD1 (6 bases). Germline V gene lookup returns CDR1 MNHEY and CDR2 SMNVEV (reference sequence). This CDR3 is 14 amino acids long. V was clipped by 5 bases and J by 8 bases, with 15 bases between them. This CDR3 reads CASSASGTMGELFF. As DNA, the CDR3 is TGTGCCAGCAGTGCCTCCGGGACAATGGGGGAGCTGTTTTTT.

V gene TRBV27 combines with J gene TRBJ2-1; D possibly uses TRBD1 or TRBD2 (5 bases each). Germline V CDR1 and CDR2: MNHEY, SMNVEV (reference sequence). V lost 3 bases and J 0 bases, leaving 15 bases between the germline ends. This CDR3 contains 17 residues. CDR3 nucleotide sequence: TGTGCCAGCAGTTTGACCGCTGGGGACCCCTCCTACAATGAGCAGTTCTTC. It codes for CASSLTAGDPSYNEQFF.

This clone came up once. The rearrangement links TRBV30 to TRBJ1-5; a weak D match, TRBD1 (5 bases). V lost 1 base and J lost 4, with 11 bases in between. This CDR3 region has 14 residues. Germline lookup yields CDR1 GTSNPN and CDR2 SVGIG (reference sequence). CDR3: CAWSEDTLNQPQHF. The CDR3 region has the DNA TGTGCCTGGAGTGAGGACACTCTTAATCAGCCCCAGCATTTT.

V and J are TRBV7-9 and TRBJ2-7; 8 bases agree with TRBD1. The CDR3 is 17 amino acids. The germline V gene has CDR1 SEHNR and CDR2 FQNEAQ (reference sequence). Losses at the gene ends were 3 bases for V and 1 base for J; bases not matched to a gene: 11. The CDR3, as DNA: TGTGCCAGCAGCTTGGGTTCCAGGGGGCACCGATCCTACGAGCAGTACTTC. It codes for CASSLGSRGHRSYEQYF.

This clone was counted a single time. The rearrangement uses TRBV19 and TRBJ2-3, with a tentative D call TRBD2 (5 bases). Deletions cut 2 bases from V and 1 base from J, with 10 bases between. Germline CDR1 reads LNHDA; CDR2 reads SQIVND (reference sequence). The CDR3 totals 15 residues. CDR3 nucleotides: TGTGCCAGTAGTATACTAAGCGGAGGCACAGATACGCAGTATTTT. The encoded protein is CASSILSGGTDTQYF.